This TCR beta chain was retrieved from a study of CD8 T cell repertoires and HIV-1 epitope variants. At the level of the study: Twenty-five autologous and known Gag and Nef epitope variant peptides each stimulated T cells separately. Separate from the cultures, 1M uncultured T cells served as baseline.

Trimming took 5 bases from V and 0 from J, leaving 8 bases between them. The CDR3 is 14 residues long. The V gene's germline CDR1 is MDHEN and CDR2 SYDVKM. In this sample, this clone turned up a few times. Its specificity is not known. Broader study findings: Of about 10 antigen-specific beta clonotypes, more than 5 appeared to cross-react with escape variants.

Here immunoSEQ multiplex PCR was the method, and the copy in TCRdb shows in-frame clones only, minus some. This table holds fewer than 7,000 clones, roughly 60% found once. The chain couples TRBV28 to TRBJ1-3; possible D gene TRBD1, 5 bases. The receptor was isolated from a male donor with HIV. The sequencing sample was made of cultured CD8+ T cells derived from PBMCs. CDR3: CASSTGSSGNTIYF. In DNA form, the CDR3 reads TGTGCCAGCAGTACAGGTTCCTCTGGAAACACCATATATTTT.